This passage covers 29 T cell receptor beta chains from one sample sequenced in a study of T-cell memory formation after mild COVID-19. A single record per CDR3 protein comes from TCRdb applying MiXCR to the 5' RACE reads. The table lists around 300,000 distinct CDR3 sequences, 12% to 15% of them singletons, with about 20% in the top ten. Sequencing was performed on PBMCs or a T cell subset sorted from them (not recorded which). The source is a man aged 18 to 30 who had mild COVID-19 (a few samples of this study predate the infection). Cell type and time point are not known.

This clonotype has just a few counts. CDR3 sequence reads: CASTRGYEQYF. CDR3 nucleotides: TGTGCCAGCACCCGGGGCTACGAGCAGTACTTC. The V call is TRBV6-6, the J call TRBJ2-7, with D tentatively TRBD2 (5 bases). There are 11 residues in the CDR3. Trimming took off 7 bases at V and 3 bases at J, with 7 bases between the two ends. Germline V CDR1 and CDR2: MNHNY, SVGAGI (reference sequence).

The chain is built from TRBV6-5 and TRBJ2-7; the D is unclear. V dropped 0 bases and J dropped 3 bases, with 18 bases sitting between them. The CDR3 covers 17 residues. The germline V gene encodes CDR1 MNHEY and CDR2 SVGAGI. CDR3 sequence reads: CASSYSSALGHLYEQYF. The DNA of the CDR3 is TGTGCCAGCAGTTACTCGTCAGCCCTCGGCCATCTCTACGAGCAGTACTTC.

The sample holds a few counts of this clonotype. The V call is TRBV6-5, the J call TRBJ2-5, with D perhaps matching TRBD1 (5 bases). The germline V and J ends were trimmed by 0 bases and 2 bases, with 13 bases remaining between them. CDR1 and CDR2 from the germline V gene are MNHEY and SVGAGI. The CDR3 consists of 16 residues. In nucleotides, the CDR3 is TGTGCCAGCAGTTACTCGGAGTGGGGCAGTCAAGAGACCCAGTACTTC. Translating gives CASSYSEWGSQETQYF.

The CDR3 is CASSLARLATYNEQFF. Here the CDR3 DNA reads TGTGCCAGCAGCTTGGCCCGACTAGCCACCTACAATGAGCAGTTCTTC. This chain uses TRBV7-2 with TRBJ2-1; 7 positions agree with TRBD2. The junction had 7 bases not matched to a gene; V was cut back by 3 bases and J by 2 bases. Looked up from germline, CDR1 is SGHTA and CDR2 is FQGNSA. CDR3 length: 16 amino acids.

This clonotype showed up many times. The chain employs TRBV5-5 and TRBJ2-7; D is uncertain. In germline, CDR1 is SGHKS, CDR2 YYEKEE (reference sequence). Trimming pared 0 bases from V and 2 bases from J, leaving 9 bases between. This CDR3 is 14 amino acids long. CDR3 nucleotides: TGTGCCAGCAGCTTGGAGTTGGGCACCTACGAGCAGTACGTC. It is translated as CASSLELGTYEQYV.

Details on this clonotype: The CDR3 carries no conserved terminal phenylalanine or tryptophan, so it likely arises from a read error. The DNA is left out, because the CDR3 cannot be placed on it with certainty; the CDR3 is given as TCRdb lists it. The CDR3 sequence: CASNSRGHPG. This sequence joins TRBV21-1 and TRBJ2-3; the table names TRBD1, a call not compared with the DNA. TRBV21-1 is an annotated pseudogene. The CDR3 has 10 residues if both end residues are counted.

This clonotype occurred many times. V usage is TRBV5-1 and J usage is TRBJ1-1; perhaps TRBD1 as D (5 bases). V lost 2 bases and J 2 bases, leaving 13 bases between the germline ends. Germline V lookup: CDR1 SGHRS, CDR2 YFSETQ. This CDR3 region has 15 residues. The CDR3 spells CASSFSPGHNTEAFF. Written as DNA, the CDR3 is TGCGCCAGCAGCTTTTCCCCAGGGCATAACACTGAAGCTTTCTTT.

There are many counts of this clonotype. The chain employs TRBV12-3 or TRBV12-4 and TRBJ2-1; no firm D call. The CDR3 sequence is 12 residues long. Trimming left V 6 bases short and J 7 bases short, with 10 bases between. CDR3 sequence: CASSRVGNEQFF. The CDR3 DNA reads TGTGCCAGCAGCCGAGTAGGGAATGAGCAGTTCTTC.

Many counts were recorded for this clonotype. The chain recombines TRBV6-4 with TRBJ2-3, with 7 nucleotides matching TRBD2. Germline CDR1 is MRHNA and CDR2 is SNTAGT. CDR3 length: 15 residues. V was pared by 2 bases and J by 2 bases, with 4 bases of the junction left unmatched. The CDR3, as DNA: TGTGCCAGCAGTGACGGGGGGGGGACCACAGATACGCAGTATTTT. Amino acids: CASSDGGGTTDTQYF.

This clonotype was detected a few times. V gene TRBV29-1 combines with J gene TRBJ2-3, with D perhaps TRBD2 (6 bases). This CDR3 has 13 amino acids. Trimming removed 7 bases from V and 0 bases from J, with 11 bases in between. CDR1 SQVTM and CDR2 ANQGSEA come from the germline V gene. Here the CDR3 DNA reads TGCAGCGGGCGGGGACCTAGCACAGATACGCAGTATTTT. It codes for CSGRGPSTDTQYF.

This clonotype was detected only once. V and J are TRBV6-1 and TRBJ2-7; D is unclear. CDR1 MNHNS and CDR2 SASEGT come from the germline V gene. The CDR3 is made up of 14 amino acids. V lost 3 bases to trimming and J lost 4 bases, with 13 bases between them. DNA for the CDR3: TGTGCCAGCAGTGACCTGTCAACCGGATACGAGCAGTACGTC. It yields the protein CASSDLSTGYEQYV.

This clonotype occurred a few times. This chain links TRBV20-1 with TRBJ1-2; unclear D gene. The CDR3 has 12 residues. V dropped 7 bases and J dropped 3 bases, with 12 bases sitting between them. CDR1 is DFQATT, CDR2 SNEGSKA, per germline (reference sequence). The CDR3 sequence: CSGGSGDYGYTF. The CDR3 DNA reads as TGCAGTGGTGGCTCCGGAGACTATGGCTACACCTTC.

This clonotype was picked up many times. The rearrangement joins TRBV12-3 or TRBV12-4 to TRBJ2-3, with D perhaps TRBD2 (5 bases). This CDR3 has 12 amino acids. Trimming shortened V by 3 bases and J by 9 bases, and 10 bases separated the two germline ends. CDR3 loop: CASSLDSGTQYF. As DNA, the CDR3 is TGTGCCAGCAGTTTGGACTCCGGGACGCAGTATTTT.

V gene TRBV18 combines with J gene TRBJ2-3, with a tentative D call TRBD2 (6 bases). Germline CDR1 and CDR2: KGHSH and LQKENI. CDR3 length: 14 amino acids. V was cut by 3 bases and J by 4 bases, with 11 bases left in between. This CDR3 reads CASSPGPGADTQYF. CDR3 nucleotide sequence: TGTGCCAGCTCACCGGGACCGGGGGCAGATACGCAGTATTTT.

This clonotype showed up just a few times. The rearrangement joins TRBV7-8 to TRBJ2-3, with 9 nucleotides matching TRBD1. With V trimmed by 5 bases and J by 0 bases, 6 bases remained unmatched. CDR3 length: 16 residues. CDR1 SGHVS and CDR2 FQNEAQ come from the germline V gene. CDR3 loop: CASSLGQGLSTDTQYF. The CDR3 DNA sequence: TGTGCCAGCAGCCTCGGACAGGGGTTGAGCACAGATACGCAGTATTTT.

This clonotype was seen more than once but under ten times. This chain links TRBV18 with TRBJ1-1; D remains unclear. Germline CDR1 KGHSH, CDR2 LQKENI. This CDR3 region has 15 residues. Trimming cost V 5 bases and J 1 base, with 14 bases left between them. CDR3 amino acids: CASSRAGPGNTEAFF. The DNA for the CDR3 is TGTGCCAGCTCAAGGGCGGGCCCGGGGAACACTGAAGCTTTCTTT.

This clonotype was seen ten or more times. The chain carries TRBV7-2 and TRBJ2-5; D may correspond to TRBD1 or TRBD2 (5 bases each). V dropped 6 bases and J dropped 2 bases, with 10 bases sitting between them. Germline V CDR1 and CDR2: SGHTA, FQGNSA. The CDR3 is 13 residues long. CDR3 in amino acids: CASSGGRQETQYF. The CDR3 bases are TGTGCCAGCAGTGGGGGACGTCAAGAGACCCAGTACTTC. The full variable domain, completed using reference TRBV7-2 and TRBJ2-5, is GAGVSQSPSNKVTEKGKDVELRCDPISGHTALYWYRQSLGQGLEFLIYFQGNSAPDKSGLPSDRFSAERTGGSVSTLTIQRTQQEDSAVYLCASSGGRQETQYFGPGTRLLVL.

This clonotype has only a few counts. The DNA for the CDR3 is TGCAGTGCAAAAGTCCAGGGGGCATTTGGAGGCTACACCTTC. It translates to CSAKVQGAFGGYTF. The chain links TRBV20-1 to TRBJ1-2, with 8 bases fitting TRBD1. This CDR3 has 14 residues. CDR1 and CDR2 (germline): DFQATT, SNEGSKA (reference sequence). V was clipped by 6 bases and J by 8 bases; unmatched bases: 14.

This clonotype has more than one count but fewer than ten. The chain recombines TRBV15 with TRBJ2-3, with D perhaps matching TRBD2 (6 bases). CDR3 length equals 15 residues. V was pared by 0 bases and J by 2 bases, with 9 bases between. The germline gives CDR1 LNHNV, CDR2 YYDKDF (reference sequence). The DNA of the CDR3 is TGTGCCACCAGCAGAGAGGGGACTCTCACAGATACGCAGTATTTT. Its translation is CATSREGTLTDTQYF.

The chain links TRBV5-6 to TRBJ2-3; perhaps TRBD2 as D (5 bases). Germline V lookup: CDR1 SGHDT, CDR2 YYEEEE. CDR3 size: 16 residues. Trimming removed 1 base from V and 0 bases from J, with 12 bases in between. CDR3 nucleotide sequence: TGTGCCAGCAGCTTGCTTTTAGCGAGGAGCACAGATACGCAGTATTTT. This sequence encodes CASSLLLARSTDTQYF.

The gene calls are TRBV6-5 and TRBJ2-3; no firm D call. Trimming left V 2 bases short and J 6 bases short, with 12 bases between. The CDR3 runs to 14 residues. Germline V gene data show CDR1 as MNHEY and CDR2 as SVGAGI. The CDR3 region is CASSYRGVGDTQYF. CDR3 sequence (DNA): TGTGCCAGCAGTTACAGAGGAGTCGGGGATACGCAGTATTTT.

With respect to this clonotype: It may be a read error: a sequence one base away is much more abundant. The chain links TRBV3-2 to TRBJ1-1; the table's D call of TRBD1 was not tested on the DNA. TRBV3-2 is reported as a pseudogene. The CDR3 is made up of 14 amino acids. The CDR3 DNA is TGTGCCAGCAGCTCGACAGTCATGAACACTGAAGCTTTCTTT. It translates to CASSSTVMNTEAFF.

The V and J genes are TRBV5-4 and TRBJ2-2; D is perhaps TRBD1 or TRBD2 (5 bases each). The CDR3 is 15 amino acids. Germline V gene lookup returns CDR1 SGHNT and CDR2 YYREEE (reference sequence). Trimming left V 0 bases short and J 4 bases short, with 10 bases between. The CDR3 DNA sequence: TGTGCCAGCAGCTTGGGGGGGAAGTCCACCGGGGAGCTGTTTTTT. This encodes CASSLGGKSTGELFF. The complete variable domain, with remaining parts taken from reference TRBV5-4 and TRBJ2-2, reads ETGVTQSPTHLIKTRGQQVTLRCSSQSGHNTVSWYQQALGQGPQFIFQYYREEENGRGNFPPRFSGLQFPNYSSELNVNALELDDSALYLCASSLGGKSTGELFFGEGSRLTVL.

In its sample, this clonotype was seen once. This chain links TRBV10-3 with TRBJ1-2, with D unresolved. The length of the CDR3 is 14 residues. Germline V gives CDR1 ENHRY, CDR2 SYGVKD. Trimming removed 4 bases from V and 5 bases from J, with 14 bases in between. DNA of the CDR3: TGTGCCATCAGTGTTTCTCCAGGAAATTATGGCTACACCTTC. Encoded protein: CAISVSPGNYGYTF.

This sequence joins TRBV14 and TRBJ2-7; D is ambiguous. CDR3 length: 12 residues. The germline gives CDR1 SGHDN, CDR2 FVKESK. Trimming removed 5 bases from V and 3 bases from J, with 8 bases in between. Here the CDR3 reads CASSAHYYEQYV. Here the CDR3 DNA reads TGTGCCAGCAGCGCACACTACTACGAGCAGTACGTC.

This clonotype was counted only a few times. The CDR3 coding sequence is TGTGCCAGCACCGGACATGCTTGGGGGGTGCCCTACAATGAGCAGTTCTTC. Translated: CASTGHAWGVPYNEQFF. The chain joins TRBV28 to TRBJ2-1, with D maybe TRBD2 (6 bases). V shed 7 bases and J shed 2 bases, with 21 bases lying between them. Germline V gene data show CDR1 as MDHEN and CDR2 as SYDVKM. The CDR3 runs to 17 residues. The complete variable domain, with remaining parts taken from reference TRBV28 and TRBJ2-1, reads DVKVTQSSRYLVKRTGEKVFLECVQDMDHENMFWYRQDPGLGLRLIYFSYDVKMKEKGDIPEGYSVSREKKERFSLILESASTNQTSMYLCASTGHAWGVPYNEQFFGPGTRLTVL.

This clonotype has ten or more counts. The chain has TRBV7-2 and TRBJ2-7; D is unclear. CDR3 size: 14 residues. Germline lookup yields CDR1 SGHTA and CDR2 FQGNSA. Trimming pared 1 base from V and 7 bases from J, leaving 14 bases between. The CDR3 DNA reads TGTGCCAGCAGCTTAGGGGCAGGTCCTTGGGAGCAGTACGTC. Amino acids: CASSLGAGPWEQYV.

The chain combines TRBV4-1 with TRBJ1-6; TRBD1 agrees at 12 bases. The V gene's germline CDR1 is MGHRA and CDR2 YSYEKL. The junction had 2 bases not matched to a gene; V was cut back by 2 bases and J by 9 bases. This CDR3 is 15 amino acids long. Here the CDR3 reads CASSQTGQGASPLHF. In DNA, the CDR3 is TGCGCCAGCAGCCAAACGGGACAGGGGGCTTCACCCCTCCACTTT.

This clonotype was counted between two and nine times. The chain is built from TRBV6-5 and TRBJ2-5; D remains unclear. Trimming pared 2 bases from V and 1 base from J, leaving 5 bases between. CDR3 length: 13 residues. The germline CDR1 and CDR2 sequences are MNHEY and SVGAGI. CDR3 sequence (DNA): TGTGCCAGCAGTTACGGTCGCCAAGAGACCCAGTACTTC. It yields the protein CASSYGRQETQYF.